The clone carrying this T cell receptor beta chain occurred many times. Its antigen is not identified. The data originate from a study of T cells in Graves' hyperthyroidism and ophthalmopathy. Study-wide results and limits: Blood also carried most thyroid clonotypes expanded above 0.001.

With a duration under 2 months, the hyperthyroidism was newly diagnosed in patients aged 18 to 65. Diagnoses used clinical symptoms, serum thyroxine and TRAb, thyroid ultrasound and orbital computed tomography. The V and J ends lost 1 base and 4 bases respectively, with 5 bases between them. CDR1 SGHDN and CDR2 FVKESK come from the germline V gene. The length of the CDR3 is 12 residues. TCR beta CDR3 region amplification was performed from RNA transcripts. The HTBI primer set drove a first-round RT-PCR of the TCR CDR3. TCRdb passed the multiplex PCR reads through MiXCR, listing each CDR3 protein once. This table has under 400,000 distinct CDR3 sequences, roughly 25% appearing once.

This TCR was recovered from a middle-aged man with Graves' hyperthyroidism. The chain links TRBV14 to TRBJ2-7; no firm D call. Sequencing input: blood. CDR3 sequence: CASSQGRYEQYF. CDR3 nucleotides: TGTGCCAGCAGCCAAGGCCGTTACGAGCAGTACTTC.